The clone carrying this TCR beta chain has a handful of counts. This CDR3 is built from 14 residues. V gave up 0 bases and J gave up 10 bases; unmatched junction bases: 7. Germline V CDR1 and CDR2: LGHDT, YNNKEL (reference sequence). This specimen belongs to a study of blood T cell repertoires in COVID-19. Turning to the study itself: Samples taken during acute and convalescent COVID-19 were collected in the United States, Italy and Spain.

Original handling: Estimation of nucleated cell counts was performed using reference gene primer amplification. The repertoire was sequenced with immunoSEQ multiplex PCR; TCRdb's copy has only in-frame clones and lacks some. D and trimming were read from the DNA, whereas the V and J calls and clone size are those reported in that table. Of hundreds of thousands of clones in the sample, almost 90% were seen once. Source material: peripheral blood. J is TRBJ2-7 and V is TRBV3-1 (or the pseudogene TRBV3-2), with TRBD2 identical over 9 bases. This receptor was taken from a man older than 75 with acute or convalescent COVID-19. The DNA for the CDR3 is TGTGCCAGCAGCCAAGAGCTCGGACTAGCGAACCAGTACTTC. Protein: CASSQELGLANQYF.